This T cell receptor (beta chain) emerged from a study of T cell responses to AZD1222 COVID-19 vaccine. Turning to this clone: Its antigen is still unknown.

Overall study results and limits: Sampled repertoires all dated from after the peak T cell response. In a largely white British group with more females than males, clonal diversity was possibly underestimated.

The repertoire was sequenced with immunoSEQ multiplex PCR; TCRdb's copy has only in-frame clones and lacks some. The table records around 180,000 clones, 85% to 95% of them present only once. The CDR3 is 15 residues long. V was shortened by 5 bases and J by 9 bases, with 20 bases between the two germline ends. CDR1 is LNHDA and CDR2 is SQIVND in the germline V gene (reference sequence). Sequences were derived from peripheral blood, sampled on day 0 of AZD1222 vaccination. V is TRBV19 and J is TRBJ2-1, with D possibly TRBD2 on 6 matching bases. The sequence was obtained from an adult in good health. The CDR3 spells CASSPEGLPFGEQFF. The DNA of the CDR3 is TGTGCCAGTAGTCCCGAGGGACTCCCATTCGGTGAGCAGTTCTTC. Drawing the rest from reference TRBV19 and TRBJ2-1, the complete variable domain is DGGITQSPKYLFRKEGQNVTLSCEQNLNHDAMYWYRQDPGQGLRLIYYSQIVNDFQKGDIAEGYSVSREKKESFPLTVTSAQKNPTAFYLCASSPEGLPFGEQFFGPGTRLTVL.